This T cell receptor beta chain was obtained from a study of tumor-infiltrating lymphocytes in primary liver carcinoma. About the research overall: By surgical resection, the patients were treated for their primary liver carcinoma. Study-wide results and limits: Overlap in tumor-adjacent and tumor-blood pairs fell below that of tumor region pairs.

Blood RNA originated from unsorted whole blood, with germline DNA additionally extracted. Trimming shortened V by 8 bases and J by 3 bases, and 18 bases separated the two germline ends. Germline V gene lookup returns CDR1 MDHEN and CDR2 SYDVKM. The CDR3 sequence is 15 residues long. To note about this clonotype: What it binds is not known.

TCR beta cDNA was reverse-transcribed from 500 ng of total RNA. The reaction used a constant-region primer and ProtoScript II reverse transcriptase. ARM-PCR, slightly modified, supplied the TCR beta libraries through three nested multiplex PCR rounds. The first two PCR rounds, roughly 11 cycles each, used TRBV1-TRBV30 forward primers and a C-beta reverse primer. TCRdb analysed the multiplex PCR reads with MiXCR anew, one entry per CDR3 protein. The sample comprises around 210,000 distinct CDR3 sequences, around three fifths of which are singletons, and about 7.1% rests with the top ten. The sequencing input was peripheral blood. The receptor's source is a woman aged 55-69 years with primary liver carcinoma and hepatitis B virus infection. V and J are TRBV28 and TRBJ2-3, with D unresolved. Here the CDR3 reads CASHPPGGSTDTQYF. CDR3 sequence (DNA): TGTGCCAGCCATCCCCCGGGTGGAAGTACAGATACGCAGTATTTT. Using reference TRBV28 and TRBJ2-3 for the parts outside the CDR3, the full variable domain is DVKVTQSSRYLVKRTGEKVFLECVQDMDHENMFWYRQDPGLGLRLIYFSYDVKMKEKGDIPEGYSVSREKKERFSLILESASTNQTSMYLCASHPPGGSTDTQYFGPGTRLTVL.